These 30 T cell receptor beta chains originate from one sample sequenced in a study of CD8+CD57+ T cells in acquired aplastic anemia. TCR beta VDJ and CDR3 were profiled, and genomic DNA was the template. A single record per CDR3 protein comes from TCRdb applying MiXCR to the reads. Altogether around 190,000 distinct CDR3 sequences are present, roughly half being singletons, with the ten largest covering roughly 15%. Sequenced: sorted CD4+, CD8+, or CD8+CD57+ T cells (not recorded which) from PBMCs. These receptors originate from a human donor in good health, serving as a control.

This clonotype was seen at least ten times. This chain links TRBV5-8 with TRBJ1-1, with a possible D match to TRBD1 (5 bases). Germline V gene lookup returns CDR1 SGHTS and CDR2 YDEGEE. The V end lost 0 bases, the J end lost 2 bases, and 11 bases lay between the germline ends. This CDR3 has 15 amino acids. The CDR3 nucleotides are TGTGCCAGCAGCTTGGTAACAGGCCTAAACACTGAAGCTTTCTTT. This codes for CASSLVTGLNTEAFF.

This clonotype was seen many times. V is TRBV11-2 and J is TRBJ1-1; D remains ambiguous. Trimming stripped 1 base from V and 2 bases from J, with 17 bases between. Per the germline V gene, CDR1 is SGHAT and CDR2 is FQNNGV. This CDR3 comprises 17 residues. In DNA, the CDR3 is TGTGCCAGCAGCTTAGGGGAAAGGTCAGCCAGAAACACTGAAGCTTTCTTT. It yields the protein CASSLGERSARNTEAFF.

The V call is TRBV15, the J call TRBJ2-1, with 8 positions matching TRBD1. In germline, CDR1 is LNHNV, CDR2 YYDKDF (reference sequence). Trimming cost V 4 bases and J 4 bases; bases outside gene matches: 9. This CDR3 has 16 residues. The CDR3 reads CATSIRPGQEYNEQFF. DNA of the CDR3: TGTGCCACCAGCATCCGTCCGGGACAGGAGTACAATGAGCAGTTCTTC.

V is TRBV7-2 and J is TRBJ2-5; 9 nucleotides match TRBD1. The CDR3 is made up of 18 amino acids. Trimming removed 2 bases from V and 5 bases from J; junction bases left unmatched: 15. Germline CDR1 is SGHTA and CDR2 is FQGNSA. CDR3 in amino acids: CASSLMPGQGQGGETQYF. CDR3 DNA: TGTGCCAGCAGCTTAATGCCTGGACAGGGGCAGGGAGGGGAGACCCAGTACTTC.

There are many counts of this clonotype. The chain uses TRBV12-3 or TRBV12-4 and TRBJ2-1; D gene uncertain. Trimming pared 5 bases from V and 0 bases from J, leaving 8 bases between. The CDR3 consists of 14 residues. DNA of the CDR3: TGTGCCAGCAGTAGGTCCTCCTCCTACAATGAGCAGTTCTTC. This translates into CASSRSSSYNEQFF.

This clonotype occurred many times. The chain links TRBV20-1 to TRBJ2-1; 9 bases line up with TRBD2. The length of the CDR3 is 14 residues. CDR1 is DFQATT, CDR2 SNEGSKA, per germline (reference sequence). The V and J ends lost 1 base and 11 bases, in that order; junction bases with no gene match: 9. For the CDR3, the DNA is TGCAGTGCTAGAGTTAGCGGGGGCCCGTCGCAGCAGTTCTTC. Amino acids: CSARVSGGPSQQFF.

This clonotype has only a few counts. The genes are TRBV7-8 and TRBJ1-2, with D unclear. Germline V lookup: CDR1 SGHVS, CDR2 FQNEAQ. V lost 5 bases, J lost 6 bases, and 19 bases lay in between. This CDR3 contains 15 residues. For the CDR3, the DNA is TGTGCCAGCAGCCATTATCAGGTCAGTAAAGATGGCTACACCTTC. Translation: CASSHYQVSKDGYTF.

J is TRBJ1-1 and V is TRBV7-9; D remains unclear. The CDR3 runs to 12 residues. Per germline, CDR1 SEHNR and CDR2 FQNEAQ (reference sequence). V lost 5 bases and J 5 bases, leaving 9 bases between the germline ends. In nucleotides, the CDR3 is TGTGCCAGCAGCCCGAGTTTGACTGAAGCTTTCTTT. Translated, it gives CASSPSLTEAFF. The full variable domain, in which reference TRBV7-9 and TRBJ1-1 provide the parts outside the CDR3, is DTGVSQNPRHKITKRGQNVTFRCDPISEHNRLYWYRQTLGQGPEFLTYFQNEAQLEKSRLLSDRFSAERPKGSFSTLEIQRTEQGDSAMYLCASSPSLTEAFFGQGTRLTVV.

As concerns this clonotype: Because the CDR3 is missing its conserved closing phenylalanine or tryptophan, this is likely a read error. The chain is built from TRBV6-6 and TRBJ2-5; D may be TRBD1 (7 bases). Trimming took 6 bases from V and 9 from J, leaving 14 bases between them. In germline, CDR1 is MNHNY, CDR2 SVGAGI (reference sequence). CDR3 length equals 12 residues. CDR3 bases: TGTGCCAGCAGGATCAGGGGGGAGGCCCAGTACTCC. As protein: CASRIRGEAQYS.

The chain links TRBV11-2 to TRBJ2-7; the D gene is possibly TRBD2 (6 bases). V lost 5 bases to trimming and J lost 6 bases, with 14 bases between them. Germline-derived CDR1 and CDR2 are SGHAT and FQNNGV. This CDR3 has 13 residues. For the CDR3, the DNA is TGTGCCAGCAGCCCGGGAGTTTTTGCCGAGCAGTACTTC. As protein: CASSPGVFAEQYF. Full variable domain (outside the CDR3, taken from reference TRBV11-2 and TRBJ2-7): EAGVAQSPRYKIIEKRQSVAFWCNPISGHATLYWYQQILGQGPKLLIQFQNNGVVDDSQLPKDRFSAERLKGVDSTLKIQPAKLEDSAVYLCASSPGVFAEQYFGPGTRLTVT.

The CDR3 sequence is CASSHRGAWGYTF. The DNA of the CDR3 is TGTGCCAGCAGCCATCGGGGGGCGTGGGGCTACACCTTC. V usage is TRBV14 and J usage is TRBJ1-2; TRBD1 is a possible D gene (6 bases). The germline gives CDR1 SGHDN, CDR2 FVKESK. CDR3 length equals 13 residues. V lost 3 bases to trimming and J lost 8 bases, with 13 bases between them. Full variable domain (outside the CDR3, taken from reference TRBV14 and TRBJ1-2): EAGVTQFPSHSVIEKGQTVTLRCDPISGHDNLYWYRRVMGKEIKFLLHFVKESKQDESGMPNNRFLAERTGGTYSTLKVQPAELEDSGVYFCASSHRGAWGYTFGSGTRLTVV.

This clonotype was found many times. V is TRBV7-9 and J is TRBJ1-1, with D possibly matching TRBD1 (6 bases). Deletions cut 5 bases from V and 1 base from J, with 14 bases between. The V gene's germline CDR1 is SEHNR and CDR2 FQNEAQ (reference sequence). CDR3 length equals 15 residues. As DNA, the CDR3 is TGTGCCAGCAGCCCTAAACGGGGGCAGAACACTGAAGCTTTCTTT. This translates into CASSPKRGQNTEAFF.

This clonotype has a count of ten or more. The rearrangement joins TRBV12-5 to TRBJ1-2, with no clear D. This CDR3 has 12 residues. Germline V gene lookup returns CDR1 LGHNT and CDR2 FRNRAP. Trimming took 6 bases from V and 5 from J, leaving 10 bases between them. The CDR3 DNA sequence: TGTGCTAGTGGACGGACGGGGTATGGCTACACCTTC. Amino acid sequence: CASGRTGYGYTF.

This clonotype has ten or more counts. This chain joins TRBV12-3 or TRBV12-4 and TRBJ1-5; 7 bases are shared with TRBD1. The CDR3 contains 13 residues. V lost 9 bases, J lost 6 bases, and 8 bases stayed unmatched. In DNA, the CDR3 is TGTGCCAGTTCAGGGGGATCCCGTCAGCCCCAGCATTTT. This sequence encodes CASSGGSRQPQHF.

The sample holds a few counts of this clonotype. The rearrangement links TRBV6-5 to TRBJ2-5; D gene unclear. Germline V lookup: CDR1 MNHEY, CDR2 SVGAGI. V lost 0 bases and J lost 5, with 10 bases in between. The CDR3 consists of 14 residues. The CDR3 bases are TGTGCCAGCAGTTACTCTCCTAGTTCGGAGACCCAGTACTTC. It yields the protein CASSYSPSSETQYF.

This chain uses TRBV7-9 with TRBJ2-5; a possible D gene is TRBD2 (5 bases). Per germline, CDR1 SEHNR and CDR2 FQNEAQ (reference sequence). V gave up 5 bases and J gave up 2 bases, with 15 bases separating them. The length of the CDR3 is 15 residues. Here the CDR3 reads CASSPPFERQETQYF. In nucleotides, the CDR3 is TGTGCCAGCAGCCCGCCTTTTGAGCGGCAAGAGACCCAGTACTTC.

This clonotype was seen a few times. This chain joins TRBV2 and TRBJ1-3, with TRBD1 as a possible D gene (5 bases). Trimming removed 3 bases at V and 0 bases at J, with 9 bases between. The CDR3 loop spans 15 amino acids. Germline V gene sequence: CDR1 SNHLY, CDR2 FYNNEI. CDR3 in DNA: TGTGCCAGCAGTGATAGCGGGGGCTCTGGAAACACCATATATTTT. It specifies CASSDSGGSGNTIYF.

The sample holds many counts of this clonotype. This chain's CDR3 is CASSPSAGVVETQYF. The DNA for the CDR3 is TGCGCCAGCAGCCCGTCGGCGGGGGTGGTAGAGACCCAGTACTTC. This chain uses TRBV5-1 with TRBJ2-5, with 7 bases matching TRBD2. V lost 4 bases, J lost 4 bases, and 10 bases stayed unmatched. This CDR3 comprises 15 residues. Germline CDR1 is SGHRS and CDR2 is YFSETQ. Complete variable domain (other parts from reference TRBV5-1 and TRBJ2-5): KAGVTQTPRYLIKTRGQQVTLSCSPISGHRSVSWYQQTPGQGLQFLFEYFSETQRNKGNFPGRFSGRQFSNSRSEMNVSTLELGDSALYLCASSPSAGVVETQYFGPGTRLLVL.

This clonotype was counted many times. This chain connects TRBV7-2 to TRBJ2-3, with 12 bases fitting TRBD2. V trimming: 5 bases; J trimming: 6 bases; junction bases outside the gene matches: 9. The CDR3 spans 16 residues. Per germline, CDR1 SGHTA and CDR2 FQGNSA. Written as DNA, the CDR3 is TGTGCCAGCAGCATCAGCCGGACTAGCGGGGCGGATACGCAGTATTTT. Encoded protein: CASSISRTSGADTQYF.

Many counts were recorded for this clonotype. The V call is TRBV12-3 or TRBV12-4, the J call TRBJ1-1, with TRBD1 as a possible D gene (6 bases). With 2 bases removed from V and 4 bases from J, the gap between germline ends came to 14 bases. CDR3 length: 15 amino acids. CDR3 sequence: CASSLWTDTFTEAFF. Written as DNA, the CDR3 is TGTGCCAGCAGTTTATGGACAGATACCTTCACTGAAGCTTTCTTT.

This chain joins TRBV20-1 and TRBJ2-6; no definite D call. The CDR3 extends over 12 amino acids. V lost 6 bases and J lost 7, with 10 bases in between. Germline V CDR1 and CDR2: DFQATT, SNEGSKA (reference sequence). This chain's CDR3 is CSARTGANVLTF. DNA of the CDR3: TGCAGTGCCAGAACCGGCGCCAACGTCCTGACTTTC.

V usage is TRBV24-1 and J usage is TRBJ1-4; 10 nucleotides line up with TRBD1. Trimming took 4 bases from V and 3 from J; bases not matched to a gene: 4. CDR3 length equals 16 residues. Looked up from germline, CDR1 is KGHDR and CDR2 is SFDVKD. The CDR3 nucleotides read TGTGCCACCAGTGACCCGACAGGGGGCCCTAATGAAAAACTGTTTTTT. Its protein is CATSDPTGGPNEKLFF.

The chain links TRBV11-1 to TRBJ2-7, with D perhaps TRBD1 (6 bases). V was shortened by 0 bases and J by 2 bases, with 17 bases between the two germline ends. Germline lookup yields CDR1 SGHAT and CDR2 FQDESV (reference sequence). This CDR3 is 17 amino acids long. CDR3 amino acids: CASSLAGAVKKPYEQYF. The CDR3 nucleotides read TGTGCCAGCAGCTTAGCGGGGGCAGTTAAAAAGCCCTACGAGCAGTACTTC.

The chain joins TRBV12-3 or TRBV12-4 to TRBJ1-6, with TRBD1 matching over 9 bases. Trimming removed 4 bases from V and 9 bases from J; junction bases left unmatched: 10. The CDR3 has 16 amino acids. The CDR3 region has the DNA TGTGCCAGCAGTTATTCCCCCGGGACAGGGAGTTCACCCCTCCACTTT. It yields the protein CASSYSPGTGSSPLHF.

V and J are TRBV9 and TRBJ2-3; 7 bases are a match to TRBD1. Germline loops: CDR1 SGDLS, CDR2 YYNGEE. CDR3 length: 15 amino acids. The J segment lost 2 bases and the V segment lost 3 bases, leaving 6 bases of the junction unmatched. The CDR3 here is CASSGWDSSTDTQYF. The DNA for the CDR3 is TGTGCCAGCAGCGGATGGGACAGCTCCACAGATACGCAGTATTTT.

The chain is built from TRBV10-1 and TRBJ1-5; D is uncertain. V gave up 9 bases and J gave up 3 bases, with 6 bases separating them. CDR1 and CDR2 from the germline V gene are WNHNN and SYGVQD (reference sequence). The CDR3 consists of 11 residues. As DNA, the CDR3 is TGCGCCAGTAAGGTCAATCAGCCCCAGCATTTT. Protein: CASKVNQPQHF.

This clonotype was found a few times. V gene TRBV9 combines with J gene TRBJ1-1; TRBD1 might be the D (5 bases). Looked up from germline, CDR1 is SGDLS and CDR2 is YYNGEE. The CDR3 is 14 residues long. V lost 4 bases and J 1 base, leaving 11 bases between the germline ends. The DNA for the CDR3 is TGTGCCAGCAGCCCAGGGACCTGGAACACTGAAGCTTTCTTT. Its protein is CASSPGTWNTEAFF.

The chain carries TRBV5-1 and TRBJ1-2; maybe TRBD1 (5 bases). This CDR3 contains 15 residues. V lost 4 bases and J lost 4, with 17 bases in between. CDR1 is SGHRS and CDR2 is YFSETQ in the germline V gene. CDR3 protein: CASSPNVGGFYGYTF. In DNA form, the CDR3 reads TGCGCCAGCAGCCCGAATGTTGGGGGTTTCTATGGCTACACCTTC.

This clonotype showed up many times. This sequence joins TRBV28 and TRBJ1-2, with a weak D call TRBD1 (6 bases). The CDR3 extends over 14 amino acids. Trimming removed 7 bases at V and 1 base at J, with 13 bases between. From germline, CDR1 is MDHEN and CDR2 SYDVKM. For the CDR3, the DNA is TGTGCCAGCAAAAAACTGGACAGTAACTATGGCTACACCTTC. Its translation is CASKKLDSNYGYTF.

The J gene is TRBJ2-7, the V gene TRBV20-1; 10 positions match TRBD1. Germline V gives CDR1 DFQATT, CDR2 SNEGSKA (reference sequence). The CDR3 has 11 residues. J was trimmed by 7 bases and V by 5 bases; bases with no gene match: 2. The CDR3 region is CSALDRGEQYF. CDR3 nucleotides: TGCAGTGCTTTGGACAGGGGGGAGCAGTACTTC.